This T cell receptor (beta chain) was sequenced for a study of T cells in Graves' hyperthyroidism and ophthalmopathy. The CDR3 regions of TCR beta were amplified from RNA transcripts. First-round RT-PCR of the TCR CDR3 relied on the HTBI primer set. TCRdb reprocessed the multiplex PCR reads via MiXCR and lists one record per CDR3 protein. Of more than 500,000 distinct CDR3 sequences listed, about 16% are singletons. The germline V gene encodes CDR1 DFQATT and CDR2 SNEGSKA (reference sequence). V lost 0 bases and J lost 4; bases outside the gene matches: 6. The CDR3 extends over 15 amino acids. This clonotype was observed a handful of times.

This TCR was sampled from a woman aged 25 to 39 with Graves' ophthalmopathy. The gene calls are TRBV20-1 and TRBJ1-5; 7 bases are a match to TRBD1. Sequencing was performed on blood. CDR3 nucleotides: TGCAGTGCTAGAGATAGCCCAGGGGGGAATCAGCCCCAGCATTTT. Protein product: CSARDSPGGNQPQHF.